The sample holds many counts of the clone carrying this TCR beta chain. Unique molecular identifiers were used to barcode this TCRbeta library. TCRdb called the PCR reads again in MiXCR, with one record for every CDR3 protein. The repertoire consists of 170,000 or so distinct CDR3 sequences, with less than 8% occurring once and the leading ten covering 3% to 3.5%. This sample stems from a study of T-cell reconstitution after alpha-beta-depleted transplantation in children. The sample consisted of PBMCs from the stem cell graft donor, taken from the stem cell graft. The clonotype was recovered from a human donor who donated a stem cell graft to a child with Wiskott-Aldrich syndrome.

Here the CDR3 DNA reads TGCGCCAGCAGCCAAGAGCCCGTGCCTGAGCAGTTCTTC. It encodes CASSQEPVPEQFF. The chain couples TRBV4-3 to TRBJ2-1; D is ambiguous. The V gene lost 0 bases and the J gene lost 9 bases, with 9 bases spanning the gap. The CDR3 sequence is 13 residues long. Per the germline V gene, CDR1 is LGHNA and CDR2 is YSLEER.